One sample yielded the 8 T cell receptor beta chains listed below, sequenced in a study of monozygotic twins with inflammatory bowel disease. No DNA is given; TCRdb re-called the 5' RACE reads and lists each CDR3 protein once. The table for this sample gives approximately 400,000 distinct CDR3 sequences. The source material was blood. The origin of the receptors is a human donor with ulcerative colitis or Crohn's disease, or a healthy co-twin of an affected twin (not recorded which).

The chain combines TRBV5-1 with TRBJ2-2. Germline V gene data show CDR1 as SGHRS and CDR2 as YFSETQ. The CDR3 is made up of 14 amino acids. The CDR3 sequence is CASSLDGSTGELFF.

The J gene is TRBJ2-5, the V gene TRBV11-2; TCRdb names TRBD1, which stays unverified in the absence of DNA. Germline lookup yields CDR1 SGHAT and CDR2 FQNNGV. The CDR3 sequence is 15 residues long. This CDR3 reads CASSLLGALAETQYF.

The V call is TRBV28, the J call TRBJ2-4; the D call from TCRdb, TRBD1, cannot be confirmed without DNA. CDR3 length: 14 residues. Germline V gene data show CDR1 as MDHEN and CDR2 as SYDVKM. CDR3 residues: CASRRPGAKNIQYF.

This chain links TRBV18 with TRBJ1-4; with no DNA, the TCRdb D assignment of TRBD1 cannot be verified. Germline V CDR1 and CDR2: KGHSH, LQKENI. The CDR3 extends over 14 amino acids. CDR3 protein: CASSPPGGNEKLFF.

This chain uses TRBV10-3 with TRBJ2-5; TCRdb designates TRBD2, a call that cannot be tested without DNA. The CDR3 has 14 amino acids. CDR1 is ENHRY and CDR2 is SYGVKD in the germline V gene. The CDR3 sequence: CAISESGGGQTQYF.

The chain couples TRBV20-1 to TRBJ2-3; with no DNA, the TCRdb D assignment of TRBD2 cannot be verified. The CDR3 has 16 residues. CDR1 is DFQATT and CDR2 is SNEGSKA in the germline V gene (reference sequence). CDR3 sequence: CSASQRLAQRADTQYF.

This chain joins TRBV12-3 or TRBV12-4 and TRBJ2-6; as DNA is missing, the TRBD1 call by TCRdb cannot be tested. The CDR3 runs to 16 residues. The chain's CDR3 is CASSLGAGSGANVLTF.

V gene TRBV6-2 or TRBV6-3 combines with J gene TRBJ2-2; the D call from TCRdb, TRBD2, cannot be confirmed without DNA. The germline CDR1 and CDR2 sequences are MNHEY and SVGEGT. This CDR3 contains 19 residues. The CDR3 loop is CASSSLRGLASGKVGELFF.